Listed below are T cell receptor beta chains from one sample, sequenced in a study of T-cell reconstitution after alpha-beta-depleted transplantation in children. MiXCR, applied by TCRdb to the PCR reads, yields one record per CDR3 protein. The data contain about 980,000 distinct CDR3 sequences, about 26% of them seen just once; the ten biggest clones take up roughly 30%. Sequenced here: PBMCs, mostly from graft donor cells, sampled 360 days after TCRalphabeta/CD19-depleted stem cell transplant. Source of these receptors: a boy under two years old who had a stem cell transplant for SCID, so the T cells may come from the graft donor. Each CDR3 is given with its conserved first and last residue. The D gene is left open where the match is weak. Clone size is given for some rows only: seen once, a few or many times, or a class if the clone is expanded.

J gene,V gene,CDR3 length,D gene,clone size,CDR3 protein,CDR3 DNA
TRBJ1-1,TRBV4-2,19,TRBD1,few,CASSQASRGRSGSPRTAFF,TGTGCCAGCAGCCAAGCGTCCAGGGGGAGATCGGGGTCCCCGCGGACAGCTTTCTTT
TRBJ1-2,TRBV6-5,15,.,.,CASSYSGEANYGYTF,TGTGCCAGCAGTTACTCGGGTGAAGCTAACTATGGCTACACCTTC
TRBJ1-2,TRBV27,15,TRBD1,.,CASSGRDRGWRGYTF,TGTGCCAGCAGTGGGCGGGACAGGGGTTGGAGAGGCTACACCTTC
TRBJ1-3,TRBV28,14,.,few,CATEGGNSGNTIYF,TGTGCCACCGAGGGGGGAAACTCTGGAAACACCATATATTTT
TRBJ2-7,TRBV5-1,16,TRBD1,.,CASSLWTGFGSYEQYF,TGCGCCAGCAGCTTGTGGACAGGGTTTGGCTCCTACGAGCAGTACTTC
TRBJ2-1,TRBV27,13,.,few,CASSPSPFGEQFF,TGTGCCAGCAGTCCAAGCCCCTTTGGCGAGCAGTTCTTC
TRBJ2-1,TRBV6-1,16,TRBD2,.,CASSPNFRTSKNEQFF,TGTGCCAGCAGTCCCAACTTCCGGACTAGCAAAAATGAGCAGTTCTTC
TRBJ2-7,TRBV29-1,13,.,.,CSVRQFSSYEQYF,TGCAGCGTGAGACAGTTTAGCTCCTACGAGCAGTACTTC
TRBJ2-3,TRBV2,16,.,few,CASSPTGRAPTDTQYF,TGTGCCAGCAGCCCGACAGGGAGGGCGCCCACAGATACGCAGTATTTT
TRBJ1-5,TRBV28,15,.,.,CASSSQEAPNQPQHF,TGTGCCAGCAGTTCACAGGAGGCACCCAATCAGCCCCAGCATTTT
TRBJ2-3,TRBV7-9,16,.,.,CASSSDPALSTDTQYF,TGTGCCAGCAGCTCTGACCCAGCATTGAGCACAGATACGCAGTATTTT
TRBJ2-7,TRBV12-3/TRBV12-4,16,TRBD2,.,CASSLWTSGGAAEQYF,TGTGCCAGCAGTCTTTGGACTAGCGGGGGGGCCGCCGAGCAGTACTTC
TRBJ2-4,TRBV4-2,17,TRBD2,.,CASSQRGLAEAKNIQYF,TGTGCCAGCAGCCAACGGGGACTAGCGGAAGCCAAAAACATTCAGTACTTC
TRBJ1-1,TRBV20-1,14,.,.,CSARDNRLNTEAFF,TGCAGTGCTAGAGATAACCGCCTGAACACTGAAGCTTTCTTT
TRBJ2-7,TRBV2,15,.,few,CASSEALAIRDEQYF,TGTGCCAGCAGTGAAGCGCTAGCGATCAGGGACGAGCAGTACTTC
TRBJ2-1,TRBV6-5,16,TRBD2,few,CASSYSTSGGRNEQFF,TGTGCCAGCAGTTACTCGACTAGCGGGGGGCGTAATGAGCAGTTCTTC
TRBJ2-4,TRBV4-3,16,.,.,CASSQAPALPKNIQYF,TGCGCCAGCAGCCAAGCGCCTGCTCTACCCAAAAACATTCAGTACTTC
TRBJ1-2,TRBV29-1,13,TRBD1,few,CSVRTGSNYGYTF,TGCAGCGTTAGGACAGGGAGCAACTATGGCTACACCTTC
TRBJ2-6,TRBV7-2,15,.,.,CASSWQGTGANVLTF,TGTGCCAGCAGCTGGCAGGGTACTGGGGCCAACGTCCTGACTTTC
TRBJ1-1,TRBV29-1,11,.,few,CSVVENTEAFF,TGCAGCGTTGTTGAGAACACTGAAGCTTTCTTT
TRBJ2-1,TRBV3-1,13,.,few,CASSQASGNEQFF,TGTGCCAGCAGCCAAGCTTCTGGAAATGAGCAGTTCTTC
TRBJ2-1,TRBV7-2,15,TRBD1,.,CASSSSGTDPHEQFF,TGTGCCAGCAGCTCTTCCGGGACAGATCCCCATGAGCAGTTCTTC
TRBJ1-1,TRBV11-2,14,.,few,CASSSLGYGTEAFF,TGTGCCAGCAGCTCCCTTGGGTACGGCACTGAAGCTTTCTTT
TRBJ2-2,TRBV5-1,14,.,.,CASREGPSTGELFF,TGCGCCAGCAGGGAGGGACCGAGCACCGGGGAGCTGTTTTTT
TRBJ1-1,TRBV6-5,14,.,few,CASRRDSSNTEAFF,TGTGCCAGCAGGAGGGATTCATCGAACACTGAAGCTTTCTTT
TRBJ2-5,TRBV12-3/TRBV12-4,14,.,.,CASSFLVPWETQYF,TGTGCCAGCAGTTTTCTCGTCCCATGGGAGACCCAGTACTTC
TRBJ2-1,TRBV20-1,16,TRBD1,few,CSARDLGQGGYNEQFF,TGCAGTGCTAGAGATTTAGGACAGGGGGGATACAATGAGCAGTTCTTC
TRBJ2-1,TRBV9,20,TRBD1,few,CASSLPTGSYQPDSYNEQFF,TGTGCCAGCAGCCTCCCGACAGGGTCCTACCAGCCTGACTCCTACAATGAGCAGTTCTTC
TRBJ1-1,TRBV9,14,.,few,CASSVGTSNTEAFF,TGTGCCAGCAGCGTAGGGACATCCAACACTGAAGCTTTCTTT
TRBJ1-1,TRBV7-9,16,.,few,CASSSVPGIGNTEAFF,TGTGCCAGCAGCTCCGTCCCCGGGATAGGGAACACTGAAGCTTTCTTT
TRBJ1-5,TRBV4-1,17,TRBD1,.,CASSQEVGTGGYQPQHF,TGCGCCAGCAGCCAAGAGGTAGGGACAGGGGGCTATCAGCCCCAGCATTTT
TRBJ2-1,TRBV20-1,14,TRBD1,.,CSASRTGSYNEQFF,TGCAGTGCTAGCCGGACAGGGTCCTACAATGAGCAGTTCTTC
TRBJ2-5,TRBV5-1,14,.,few,CASSLAQGPGTQYF,TGCGCCAGCAGCTTGGCCCAGGGGCCGGGGACCCAGTACTTC
TRBJ2-5,TRBV15,16,.,.,CATSRERLGGRGTQYF,TGTGCCACCAGCAGAGAGCGACTAGGCGGTAGAGGGACCCAGTACTTC
TRBJ1-2,TRBV4-2,15,.,few,CASSQEPGQHYGYTF,TGTGCCAGCAGCCAAGAACCCGGACAGCACTATGGCTACACCTTC
TRBJ2-3,TRBV5-1,12,.,.,CASSPGSYTRYF,TGCGCCAGCAGCCCAGGGTCCTATACGCGGTATTTT
TRBJ1-1,TRBV28,14,.,few,CASSLRWGNTEAFF,TGTGCCAGCAGTTTACGCTGGGGGAACACTGAAGCTTTCTTT
TRBJ2-7,TRBV5-5,15,TRBD1,few,CASSLDAGGVYEQYF,TGTGCCAGCAGCTTGGATGCAGGGGGTGTTTACGAGCAGTACTTC
TRBJ2-1,TRBV6-2/TRBV6-3,15,TRBD2,.,CASRERGAPYNEQFF,TGTGCCAGCAGAGAGCGGGGGGCCCCCTACAATGAGCAGTTCTTC
TRBJ2-2,TRBV5-5,15,TRBD1,few,CASSTGQPNTGELFF,TGTGCCAGCAGCACGGGACAGCCGAACACCGGGGAGCTGTTTTTT
TRBJ2-3,TRBV7-3,16,TRBD2,few,CASSSGDYPRTDTQYF,TGTGCCAGCAGCTCCGGGGACTACCCTCGCACAGATACGCAGTATTTT
TRBJ2-1,TRBV5-1,17,TRBD2,.,CASSGPGGLSSYNEQFF,TGCGCCAGCAGTGGTCCGGGGGGGTTAAGCTCCTACAATGAGCAGTTCTTC
TRBJ1-6,TRBV20-1,16,TRBD1,.,CSARGGTVHYNSPLHF,TGCAGTGCTAGAGGTGGGACAGTCCACTATAATTCACCCCTCCACTTT
TRBJ2-4,TRBV6-1,14,TRBD2,.,CASSPSGGENIQYF,TGTGCCAGCAGTCCTAGCGGCGGGGAAAACATTCAGTACTTC
TRBJ2-2,TRBV15,15,.,few,CATSRIVSDTGELFF,TGTGCCACCAGCAGAATAGTGAGTGACACCGGGGAGCTGTTTTTT
TRBJ2-1,TRBV28,15,TRBD2,few,CASSVTSGGTSEQFF,TGTGCCAGCAGTGTGACTAGCGGGGGAACGAGCGAGCAGTTCTTC
TRBJ1-1,TRBV7-9,11,.,few,CASSLEGGAFF,TGTGCCAGCAGCTTAGAGGGAGGAGCTTTCTTT
TRBJ2-7,TRBV10-3,12,.,.,CAISPMGYEQYF,TGTGCCATCTCACCGATGGGTTACGAGCAGTACTTC
TRBJ2-5,TRBV12-3/TRBV12-4,15,TRBD1,few,CASSTMGQLEETQYF,TGTGCCAGCAGTACAATGGGACAGCTAGAAGAGACCCAGTACTTC
TRBJ2-3,TRBV9,14,TRBD2,few,CASSAAGGRDTQYF,TGTGCCAGCAGCGCAGCGGGGGGACGGGATACGCAGTATTTT
TRBJ2-2,TRBV5-1,15,.,.,CASSPWTVPTGELFF,TGCGCCAGCAGCCCTTGGACAGTTCCCACCGGGGAGCTGTTTTTT
TRBJ2-5,TRBV27,13,.,.,CASASGSAGTQYF,TGTGCCAGCGCCTCTGGGTCGGCCGGGACCCAGTACTTC
TRBJ2-7,TRBV25-1,13,.,.,CATRDGGYYEQYF,TGTGCCACCCGGGACGGAGGATACTACGAGCAGTACTTC
TRBJ2-3,TRBV5-1,15,TRBD1,.,CASSRGQGGPDTQYF,TGCGCCAGCAGCCGGGGACAGGGCGGCCCAGATACGCAGTATTTT
TRBJ2-3,TRBV5-1,14,.,.,CASKEGGPTDTQYF,TGCGCCAGCAAGGAGGGGGGGCCCACAGATACGCAGTATTTT